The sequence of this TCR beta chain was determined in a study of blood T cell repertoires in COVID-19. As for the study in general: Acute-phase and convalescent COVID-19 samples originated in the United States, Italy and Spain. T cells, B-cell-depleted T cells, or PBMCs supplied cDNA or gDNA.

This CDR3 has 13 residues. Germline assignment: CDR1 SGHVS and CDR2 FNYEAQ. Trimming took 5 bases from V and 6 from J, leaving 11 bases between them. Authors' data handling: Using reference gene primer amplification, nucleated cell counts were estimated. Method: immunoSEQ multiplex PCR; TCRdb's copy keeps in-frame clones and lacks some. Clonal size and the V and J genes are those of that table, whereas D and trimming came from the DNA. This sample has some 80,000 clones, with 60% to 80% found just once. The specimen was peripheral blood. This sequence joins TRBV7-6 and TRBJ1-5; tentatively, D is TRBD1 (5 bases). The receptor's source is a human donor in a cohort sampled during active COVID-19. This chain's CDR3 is CASSLGLGQPQHF. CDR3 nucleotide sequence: TGTGCCAGCAGCCTGGGACTGGGTCAGCCCCAGCATTTT.